The 20 T cell receptor beta chains below were found in one sample sequenced in a study of shared clonotypes between healthy human individuals. Using immunoSEQ multiplex PCR, the repertoire was profiled, and TCRdb retains in-frame clones only, with some absent. The table shows some 2,500,000 clones, with approximately 90% occurring only once. Sequencing used naive CD4+ T cells from PBMCs. The subset denotes: CD45RA+ positively selected. The receptors derive from a man aged 18 to 35 in good health. Some clones in this sample may be carry-over from other donors' samples.

The V gene is TRBV6-5, the J gene TRBJ2-7; TRBD2 aligns across 8 bases. CDR1 is MNHEY, CDR2 SVGAGI, per germline. Trimming removed 2 bases from V and 4 bases from J; junction bases left unmatched: 7. The CDR3 is made up of 15 amino acids. CDR3: CASSYGSGKPYEQYF. CDR3 DNA sequence: TGTGCCAGCAGTTACGGTAGCGGGAAACCATACGAGCAGTACTTC.

On this clone: This specimen includes other DNA sequences encoding the same CDR3. This sequence joins TRBV6-5 and TRBJ1-2; D is undetermined. V gave up 2 bases and J gave up 2 bases, with 6 bases separating them. The CDR3 runs 13 residues. Germline assignment: CDR1 MNHEY and CDR2 SVGAGI. CDR3 DNA sequence: TGTGCCAGCAGTTACCGACCGAACTATGGCTACACCTTC. Its protein is CASSYRPNYGYTF.

This rearrangement joins TRBV19 to TRBJ2-3; D is unresolved. CDR3 length: 14 residues. Germline-derived CDR1 and CDR2 are LNHDA and SQIVND (reference sequence). Trimming pared 3 bases from V and 6 bases from J, leaving 13 bases between. DNA for the CDR3: TGTGCCAGTAGTATGTGGTCCTCGAGGGATACGCAGTATTTT. Translation gives CASSMWSSRDTQYF.

In DNA, the CDR3 is TGTGCCAGCAGCTTCGGGACTAGTCAGGAGACCCAGTACTTC. This encodes CASSFGTSQETQYF. The chain combines TRBV7-9 with TRBJ2-5; 8 bases are a match to TRBD2. The junction had 5 bases not matched to a gene; V was cut back by 3 bases and J by 5 bases. CDR1 and CDR2 (germline): SEHNR, FQNEAQ (reference sequence). The CDR3 contains 14 residues.

In its sample, this clone was seen a few times. The V call is TRBV5-1, the J call TRBJ1-1, with D unclear. The CDR3 contains 13 residues. Deletions cut 0 bases from V and 8 bases from J, with 11 bases between. The germline gives CDR1 SGHRS, CDR2 YFSETQ. The DNA for the CDR3 is TGCGCCAGCAGCTTGGTTGGCGAGCTAGAAGCTTTCTTT. Translation gives CASSLVGELEAFF.

This chain joins TRBV9 and TRBJ1-3, with a weak D call TRBD1 (6 bases). The ends were cut back, 0 bases at V and 6 bases at J, with 13 bases in the middle. Germline V lookup: CDR1 SGDLS, CDR2 YYNGEE. The CDR3 has 15 amino acids. CDR3 sequence reads: CASSVDPQGKNTIYF. CDR3 in DNA: TGTGCCAGCAGCGTAGATCCGCAGGGGAAAAACACCATATATTTT.

The chain carries TRBV5-1 and TRBJ2-1, with 8 bases aligning to TRBD2. There are 16 residues in the CDR3. The germline gives CDR1 SGHRS, CDR2 YFSETQ. J was trimmed by 4 bases and V by 0 bases; bases with no gene match: 6. The CDR3 nucleotides are TGCGCCAGCAGCTTGGATCCAGCGGGGGATTACAATGAGCAGTTCTTC. Its protein is CASSLDPAGDYNEQFF.

The rearrangement links TRBV4-1 to TRBJ2-4; 11 bases fit TRBD1. The V gene end was trimmed by 4 bases and the J gene end by 8 bases; junction bases not matched to a gene: 4. The germline gives CDR1 MGHRA, CDR2 YSYEKL. The CDR3 runs 14 residues. CDR3 DNA: TGCGCCAGCAGCCGGGCGGGACAGGGGGACATTCAGTACTTC. Amino acid sequence: CASSRAGQGDIQYF.

The chain joins TRBV21-1 to TRBJ1-4; the DNA was not used to check the table's D call, TRBD1. TRBV21-1 is reported as a pseudogene. CDR3 length: 12 amino acids. DNA for the CDR3: TGTGCCAGCCAAGCCACAGGGTTGAAACTGTTTTTT. Residues: CASQATGLKLFF.

The rearrangement links TRBV5-4 to TRBJ2-7, with a weak D call TRBD2 (6 bases). The CDR3 totals 14 residues. The germline V gene has CDR1 SGHNT and CDR2 YYREEE (reference sequence). Deletions cut 5 bases from V and 6 bases from J, with 18 bases between. Written as DNA, the CDR3 is TGTGCCAGCAGTGACTCCGGGACTTCTAGCGAGCAGTACTTC. It codes for CASSDSGTSSEQYF.

Details on this clone: Different DNA sequences within this sample yield the same CDR3. This chain connects TRBV4-3 to TRBJ1-5; D unresolved. V lost 0 bases and J 5 bases, leaving 8 bases between the germline ends. Germline assignment: CDR1 LGHNA and CDR2 YSLEER. The CDR3 has 14 amino acids. This chain's CDR3 is CASSQDLGDQPQHF. The CDR3 DNA reads as TGCGCCAGCAGCCAAGATCTCGGGGATCAGCCCCAGCATTTT.

The chain joins TRBV12-5 to TRBJ1-2; no firm D call. Germline V gene sequence: CDR1 LGHNT, CDR2 FRNRAP. V was trimmed by 3 bases and J by 8 bases, leaving 13 bases between them. The CDR3 length is 13 residues. The CDR3 DNA reads TGTGCTAGTGGTTTCGGTGGCTTCGGGGGCTACACCTTC. This encodes CASGFGGFGGYTF.

This rearrangement joins TRBV7-3 to TRBJ2-5, with unresolved D. In germline, CDR1 is SGHTA, CDR2 FQGTGA. The CDR3 consists of 13 residues. The V end lost 2 bases, the J end lost 5 bases, and 9 bases lay between the germline ends. This CDR3 is CASSLFPGETQYF. The CDR3 coding sequence is TGTGCCAGCAGCTTATTCCCGGGTGAGACCCAGTACTTC.

The chain joins TRBV27 to TRBJ2-7; 15 bases map to TRBD2. After removal of 5 bases from V and 3 bases from J, the junction contained 8 bases not matched to a gene. The CDR3 has 17 residues. Germline assignment: CDR1 MNHEY and CDR2 SMNVEV (reference sequence). CDR3 region: CASSPRGTSGRRYEQYF. DNA for the CDR3: TGTGCCAGCAGTCCCAGGGGGACTAGCGGGAGGCGCTACGAGCAGTACTTC.

The chain has TRBV6-1 and TRBJ2-2; no clear D gene. From germline, CDR1 is MNHNS and CDR2 SASEGT. CDR3 length: 14 residues. Trimming removed 6 bases from V and 6 bases from J, with 14 bases in between. CDR3 DNA: TGTGCCAGCAGGGCTAGTCGACATGCCGGGGAGCTGTTTTTT. It is translated as CASRASRHAGELFF.

This sequence joins TRBV29-1 and TRBJ2-1; possibly TRBD1 or TRBD2 for D (5 bases each). V dropped 4 bases and J dropped 5 bases, with 15 bases sitting between them. The CDR3 sequence is 14 residues long. Germline values: CDR1 SQVTM, CDR2 ANQGSEA. The CDR3 loop reads CSVGQWGLNNEQFF. The CDR3 DNA reads TGCAGCGTTGGACAGTGGGGGTTGAACAATGAGCAGTTCTTC.

As for this clone: Other DNA sequences within the sample encode an identical CDR3. The J gene is TRBJ2-1, the V gene TRBV7-9; D not certain. Trimming removed 5 bases at V and 4 bases at J, with 3 bases between. Germline V lookup: CDR1 SEHNR, CDR2 FQNEAQ (reference sequence). The CDR3 consists of 11 residues. The CDR3 nucleotides read TGTGCCAGCAGCGCGTACAATGAGCAGTTCTTC. It translates to CASSAYNEQFF.

This clone has only one observation. The chain is built from TRBV4-3 and TRBJ2-1; 9 bases match TRBD2. V trimming: 0 bases; J trimming: 12 bases; junction bases outside the gene matches: 15. CDR3 length: 17 amino acids. In germline, CDR1 is LGHNA, CDR2 YSLEER. CDR3 nucleotide sequence: TGCGCCAGCAGCCAAGAATCCAGCGGGGGGCTCCAGGGCGTGCAGTTCTTC. This translates into CASSQESSGGLQGVQFF.

The V gene is TRBV30, the J gene TRBJ2-7, with 9 bases lining up with TRBD1. Germline CDR1 is GTSNPN and CDR2 is SVGIG (reference sequence). The CDR3 totals 15 residues. V lost 3 bases, J lost 5 bases, and 11 bases stayed unmatched. CDR3 loop: CAWSAGTGLIHEQYF. Written as DNA, the CDR3 is TGTGCCTGGAGCGCCGGGACAGGGCTGATTCACGAGCAGTACTTC.

V and J are TRBV4-1 and TRBJ2-1; 10 nucleotides align to TRBD2. The CDR3 covers 17 residues. J was trimmed by 4 bases and V by 1 base; bases with no gene match: 7. Looked up from germline, CDR1 is MGHRA and CDR2 is YSYEKL. The CDR3 coding sequence is TGCGCCAGCAGCCAAGTTGTACGGACTAGCGGTTACAATGAGCAGTTCTTC. Encoded protein: CASSQVVRTSGYNEQFF.